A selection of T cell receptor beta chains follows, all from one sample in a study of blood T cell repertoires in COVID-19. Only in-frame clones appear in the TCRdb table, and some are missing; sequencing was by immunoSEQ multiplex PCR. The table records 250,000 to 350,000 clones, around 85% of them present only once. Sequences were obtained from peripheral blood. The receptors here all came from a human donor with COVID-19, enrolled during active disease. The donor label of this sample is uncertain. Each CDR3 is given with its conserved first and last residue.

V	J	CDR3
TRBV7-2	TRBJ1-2	CASTSNRQNYGYTF
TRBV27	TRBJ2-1	CASSLDLGLAGGEGYNEQFF
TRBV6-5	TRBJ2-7	CASSRQGLTYEQYF
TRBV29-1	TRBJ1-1	CSRGQGRTEAFF
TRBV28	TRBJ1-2	CASRYPRGEGNGYTF
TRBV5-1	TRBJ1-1	CASSFGGGEAFF
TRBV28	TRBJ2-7	CASGTGGPYEQYF
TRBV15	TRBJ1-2	CATSEMDSNYGYTF
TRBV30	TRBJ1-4	CAWSRGAANEKLFF
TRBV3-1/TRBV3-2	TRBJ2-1	CASSKFPGLAGDEQFF
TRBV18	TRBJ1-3	CASSPPHRGSGNTIYF
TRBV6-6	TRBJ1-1	CASSYAALSTEAFF
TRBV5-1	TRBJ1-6	CASSWTGDPNSPLHF
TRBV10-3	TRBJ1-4	CAINRGDHEKLFF
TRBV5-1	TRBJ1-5	CASSLGAGGQNNQPQHF
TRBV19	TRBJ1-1	CASSIVGSGGGYTEAFF
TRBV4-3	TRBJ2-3	CASSQDIGREDTQYF
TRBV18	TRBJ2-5	CASSLAGRLETQYF
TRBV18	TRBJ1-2	CASSSLERADYGYTF
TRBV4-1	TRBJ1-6	CASSQEGRNSYNSPLHF
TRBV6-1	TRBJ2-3	CASSDGTGGTDTQYF
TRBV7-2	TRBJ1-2	CASSLRTGGATNYGYTF
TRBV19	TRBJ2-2	CASSPTGGTNTGELFF
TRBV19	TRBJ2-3	CASSGEMGRDSPDTQYF
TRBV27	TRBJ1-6	CASRPLYTGQDYSPLHF
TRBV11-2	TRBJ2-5	CASSLSNRQVIWETQYF
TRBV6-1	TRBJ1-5	CASSEAQAQHF
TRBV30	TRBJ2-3	CASNSGTRPTDTQYF
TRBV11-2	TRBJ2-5	CASSSRTGDGETQYF
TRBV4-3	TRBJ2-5	CASSQGLAGGPRETQYF
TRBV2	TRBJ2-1	CATRQGPYNEQFF
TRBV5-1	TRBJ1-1	CASQPTGTGPMNTEAFF